The clone carrying this T cell receptor beta chain was detected only a few times. Its target is unknown. This sample was included in a study of blood T cells in healthy people across ages. About the research overall: About one barcoded TCR beta cDNA was captured per two T cells.

Sample-barcoded 5' priming and a J-beta primer mix drove a second PCR of about 7 to 12 cycles. TCRdb passed the 5' RACE reads through MiXCR, listing each CDR3 protein once. The table records some 1.4 million distinct CDR3 sequences, approximately 38% of them present only once. Study-level findings and limits: Greater diversity and more naive CD4+ cells were seen in long-lived donors than in aged donors.

Germline V gene lookup returns CDR1 WNHNN and CDR2 SYGVQD (reference sequence). The length of the CDR3 is 13 residues. The V end was cut by 2 bases, the J end by 9 bases, with 13 bases between. Sequenced sample: blood. The TCR was taken from a woman aged 18-30 years in good health. The chain carries TRBV10-1 and TRBJ2-5; perhaps TRBD1 as D (6 bases). In DNA form, the CDR3 reads TGCGCCAGCAGTGAGAATTGGGGGCAGGCCCAGTACTTC. It specifies CASSENWGQAQYF.